This TCR beta chain originates from a study of shared clonotypes between healthy human individuals. The method was immunoSEQ multiplex PCR; TCRdb's version includes in-frame clones alone and lacks a portion of them. The sample yields about 1.1 million clones, approximately 80% seen once. The length of the CDR3 is 15 residues. Trimming took 5 bases from V and 5 from J; bases not matched to a gene: 6. In germline, CDR1 is SEHNR, CDR2 FQNEAQ (reference sequence). Only one count was recorded for this clone. The sequenced material came from memory CD4+ T cells from PBMCs. Subset: CD45RA-negative fraction. The chain uses TRBV7-9 and TRBJ1-1; the match to TRBD1 covers 12 bases. This sequence originates from a man between 18 and 29 years old in good health. Some clones in this sample may be carry-over from other donors' samples. CDR3 amino acids: CASSPWGQGATEAFF. CDR3 nucleotide sequence: TGTGCCAGCAGCCCATGGGGACAGGGGGCGACTGAAGCTTTCTTT. Filled out from reference TRBV7-9 and TRBJ1-1, the complete variable domain reads DTGVSQNPRHKITKRGQNVTFRCDPISEHNRLYWYRQTLGQGPEFLTYFQNEAQLEKSRLLSDRFSAERPKGSFSTLEIQRTEQGDSAMYLCASSPWGQGATEAFFGQGTRLTVV.